The 22 T cell receptor beta chains in this list originate from one sample, sequenced in a study of Graves' ophthalmopathy and Graves' hyperthyroidism (dated by TCRdb to 2016 to 2019). The sample was run on an Illumina HiSeq 2000. TCR beta CDR3 regions were amplified from RNA transcripts for repertoire sequencing. HTBI primers and the Qiagen OneStep RT-PCR kit were used in a first-round RT-PCR, which was followed by a second-round multiplex PCR, size selection and purification. TCRdb trimmed public reads at Q25 via fastp, called clones via MiXCR and kept in-frame beta chains. Here each entry gathers all rows of one CDR3 protein and keeps the most common genes and DNA. Within this sample are approximately 410,000 distinct CDR3 sequences, with approximately 15% of them counted one time only. 5.5% to 7% of the sample belongs to the ten largest clones. The source material was peripheral blood. Every receptor here comes from a young woman with stable Graves' hyperthyroidism. Donor details come from another sample of the same person, matched by shared clones.

In regard to this clonotype: Germline is not matched at one junction end, which may reflect a read error. The chain joins TRBV11-2 to TRBJ2-5; 9 nucleotides align to TRBD2. The CDR3 has 17 residues. Germline V CDR1 and CDR2: SGHAT, FQNNGV. The DNA for the CDR3 is TGTGCCAGCAGCTTGGGGGGTAGCGGGGGCCCTCAAGGGACCCAGTACTTC. It yields the protein CASSLGGSGGPQGTQYF.

This clonotype was seen ten or more times. CDR3: CASSLTGQTRRTMDGYTF. The CDR3 DNA reads as TGTGCCAGCAGCTTAACAGGACAGACACGGAGGACTATGGATGGCTACACCTTC. This rearrangement joins TRBV7-3 to TRBJ1-2, with D possibly matching TRBD1 (6 bases). The CDR3 has 18 residues. Germline loops: CDR1 SGHTA, CDR2 FQGTGA. V gave up 0 bases and J gave up 6 bases, with 23 bases separating them.

This clonotype has ten or more counts. The gene calls are TRBV6-5 and TRBJ1-5; 7 bases match TRBD1. Germline CDR1 and CDR2: MNHEY and SVGAGI. This CDR3 spans 17 amino acids. V shed 5 bases and J 3 bases; nucleotides not matched to a gene: 13. DNA of the CDR3: TGTGCCAGCAGTCATGGGATGAGGGACAGCCCCAATCAGCCCCAGCATTTT. It encodes CASSHGMRDSPNQPQHF.

This clonotype appeared many times. V and J are TRBV20-1 and TRBJ2-2, with a tentative D call TRBD1 (5 bases). The germline CDR1 and CDR2 sequences are DFQATT and SNEGSKA (reference sequence). The CDR3 extends over 13 amino acids. Trimming left V 3 bases short and J 1 base short, with 6 bases between. This chain's CDR3 is CSASGQNTGELFF. CDR3 sequence (DNA): TGCAGTGCTAGCGGACAGAACACCGGGGAGCTGTTTTTT.

In its sample, this clonotype was seen many times. This clone may be a read error of a much larger clone one base away. The rearrangement links TRBV12-3 or TRBV12-4 to TRBJ2-5; D call uncertain. The CDR3 contains 14 residues. In DNA form, the CDR3 reads TGTGCCAGCAGTTTGGGCGGTCCCCAAGGGACCCAGTACTTC. Its protein product is CASSLGGPQGTQYF.

There are many counts of this clonotype. This sequence joins TRBV6-1 and TRBJ2-2; no clear D gene. From germline, CDR1 is MNHNS and CDR2 SASEGT. Between the trimmed V and J ends, which lost 4 bases and 3 bases, there was a span of 9 bases. The CDR3 sequence is 14 residues long. Here the CDR3 DNA reads TGTGCCAGCAGTGGACTTGGGGACACCGGGGAGCTGTTTTTT. It yields the protein CASSGLGDTGELFF.

This clonotype appeared a few times. The rearrangement joins TRBV7-2 to TRBJ2-7; possibly TRBD1 for D (6 bases). In germline, CDR1 is SGHTA, CDR2 FQGNSA. The CDR3 consists of 15 residues. V dropped 0 bases and J dropped 3 bases, with 12 bases sitting between them. CDR3 region: CASSLASGELYEQYF. The DNA of the CDR3 is TGTGCCAGCAGCTTAGCGTCAGGGGAACTCTACGAGCAGTACTTC.

The chain recombines TRBV12-3 or TRBV12-4 with TRBJ2-2; D uncertain. CDR3 length: 13 amino acids. V lost 4 bases and J 4 bases, leaving 7 bases between the germline ends. The CDR3 spells CASSSDTTGELFF. As DNA, the CDR3 is TGTGCCAGCAGTTCTGACACCACCGGGGAGCTGTTTTTT.

This clonotype appeared many times. The chain is built from TRBV12-3 or TRBV12-4 and TRBJ1-5, with TRBD1 as a possible D gene (6 bases). This CDR3 region has 14 residues. V lost 7 bases and J lost 3, with 13 bases in between. The CDR3: CASIQGGNNQPQHF. CDR3 nucleotides: TGTGCCAGCATCCAAGGGGGAAACAATCAGCCCCAGCATTTT.

The sample holds many counts of this clonotype. The rearrangement joins TRBV12-3 or TRBV12-4 to TRBJ1-1; D ambiguous. Trimming took 6 bases from V and 0 from J, leaving 11 bases between them. This CDR3 is built from 14 residues. CDR3 nucleotides: TGTGCCAGCAGGTCCATTCGCTTGAACACTGAAGCTTTCTTT. Encoded protein: CASRSIRLNTEAFF.

The chain joins TRBV3-1 to TRBJ2-7; 9 positions agree with TRBD1. The DNA end is more similar to TRBJ2-5, so the J call may be wrong. The V gene's germline CDR1 is LGHDT and CDR2 YNNKEL (reference sequence). The CDR3 sequence is 14 residues long. Written as DNA, the CDR3 is TGTGCCAGCAGCCATGAGGACAGGGGAGAGACCCAGTACTTC. It yields the protein CASSHEDRGETQYF.

This clonotype was observed a handful of times. V usage is TRBV19 and J usage is TRBJ1-5; possible D gene TRBD1, 5 bases. Germline V lookup: CDR1 LNHDA, CDR2 SQIVND (reference sequence). V was pared by 11 bases and J by 6 bases, with 14 bases between. The CDR3 totals 12 residues. The CDR3 spells CAERGRGQPQHF. DNA for the CDR3: TGTGCCGAGCGGGGGAGGGGTCAGCCCCAGCATTTT.

To note about this clonotype: The junction and the germline gene differ at one end; a read error may be behind it. V gene TRBV20-1 combines with J gene TRBJ1-6, with D possibly matching TRBD1 (6 bases). Germline V gene sequence: CDR1 DFQATT, CDR2 SNEGSKA (reference sequence). The CDR3 is 13 residues long. CDR3 sequence: CSARRDNKSPLHF. The CDR3 bases are TGCAGTGCTAGACGGGACAATAAGTCACCCCTCCACTTT.

This clonotype has at least ten counts. The chain has TRBV12-3 or TRBV12-4 and TRBJ1-1, with 8 bases matching TRBD1. The trim removed 10 bases at V and 5 bases at J, leaving 6 bases unmatched. The length of the CDR3 is 12 residues. In DNA, the CDR3 is TGTGCCACCAGACAGGGGCAAACTGAAGCTTTCTTT. Its protein product is CATRQGQTEAFF.

This clonotype was picked up a small number of times. The V and J genes are TRBV9 and TRBJ2-7; perhaps TRBD2 as D (5 bases). The germline V and J ends were trimmed by 3 bases and 0 bases, with 10 bases remaining between them. This CDR3 spans 14 amino acids. In germline, CDR1 is SGDLS, CDR2 YYNGEE. Here the CDR3 DNA reads TGTGCCAGCAGCGCGTGGGAGAGCTCCTACGAGCAGTACTTC. Amino acid sequence: CASSAWESSYEQYF. Drawing the rest from reference TRBV9 and TRBJ2-7, the complete variable domain is DSGVTQTPKHLITATGQRVTLRCSPRSGDLSVYWYQQSLDQGLQFLIQYYNGEERAKGNILERFSAQQFPDLHSELNLSSLELGDSALYFCASSAWESSYEQYFGPGTRLTVT.

This clonotype was seen repeatedly, ten times or more. The gene calls are TRBV20-1 and TRBJ1-1; D remains unclear. The germline V gene has CDR1 DFQATT and CDR2 SNEGSKA (reference sequence). V lost 6 bases, J lost 1 base, and 12 bases lay in between. The CDR3 totals 13 residues. The CDR3 coding sequence is TGCAGTGCCCCCTTCTTGGGGAACACTGAAGCTTTCTTT. This sequence encodes CSAPFLGNTEAFF.

In its sample, this clonotype was seen many times. The chain is built from TRBV7-9 and TRBJ1-5; D unclear. Germline V lookup: CDR1 SEHNR, CDR2 FQNEAQ (reference sequence). V lost 4 bases and J 8 bases, leaving 12 bases between the germline ends. CDR3 length: 13 residues. CDR3 nucleotide sequence: TGTGCCAGCAGCTCTTATCCCGGCAAGCCCCAGCATTTT. Protein product: CASSSYPGKPQHF.

The rearrangement uses TRBV6-2 or TRBV6-3 and TRBJ1-5, with D unclear. Per the germline V gene, CDR1 is MNHEY and CDR2 is SVGEGT. There are 14 residues in the CDR3. V dropped 7 bases and J dropped 0 bases, with 10 bases sitting between them. Here the CDR3 DNA reads TGTGCCAGCAATGACCGGGGTAGCAATCAGCCCCAGCATTTT. It encodes CASNDRGSNQPQHF.

This clonotype was recorded many times. A much larger clone lies one base from this, so it may be a read error. This rearrangement joins TRBV12-3 or TRBV12-4 to TRBJ1-1; D uncertain. The CDR3 length is 13 residues. The CDR3 sequence: CASSFIPKPEACF. CDR3 bases: TGTGCCAGCAGTTTTATCCCAAAGCCTGAAGCTTGCTTT.

This clonotype was observed at least ten times. The gene calls are TRBV2 and TRBJ1-2, with D uncertain. Trimming cost V 6 bases and J 3 bases, with 17 bases left between them. The germline CDR1 and CDR2 sequences are SNHLY and FYNNEI. The CDR3 covers 15 residues. Here the CDR3 reads CASREQRIWDYGYTF. CDR3 nucleotide sequence: TGTGCCAGCAGAGAACAGCGGATTTGGGACTATGGCTACACCTTC. The full variable domain, with the rest looked up from reference TRBV2 and TRBJ1-2, is EPEVTQTPSHQVTQMGQEVILRCVPISNHLYFYWYRQILGQKVEFLVSFYNNEISEKSEIFDDQFSVERPDGSNFTLKIRSTKLEDSAMYFCASREQRIWDYGYTFGSGTRLTVV.

This clonotype was found many times. The CDR3 bases are TGTGCCAGCAGCTTAACTCGGGACCCAAACTACGAGCAGTACTTC. As protein: CASSLTRDPNYEQYF. V usage is TRBV7-2 and J usage is TRBJ2-7; TRBD1 or TRBD2 may be the D gene (5 bases each). Deletions cut 2 bases from V and 3 bases from J, with 14 bases between. From germline, CDR1 is SGHTA and CDR2 FQGNSA. CDR3 length: 15 amino acids.

This clonotype was seen repeatedly, ten times or more. The chain is built from TRBV27 and TRBJ1-1; TRBD1 agrees at 7 bases. This CDR3 contains 13 residues. The V gene end was trimmed by 2 bases and the J gene end by 4 bases; junction bases not matched to a gene: 1. Germline V CDR1 and CDR2: MNHEY, SMNVEV (reference sequence). CDR3 nucleotides: TGTGCCAGCAGTTTAGACAGGGCCACTGAAGCTTTCTTT. Protein product: CASSLDRATEAFF.